This TCR beta chain was sequenced for a study of T cells in Graves' hyperthyroidism and ophthalmopathy. Study overall: Blood was drawn when the patient was first diagnosed and still untreated. Study-level points and caveats: Most clonotypes that expanded in the thyroid above 0.001 also showed up in blood.

Hyperthyroidism of Graves' type that showed no ophthalmopathy progression within 18 months was stable. Uncontrolled infection, other autoimmune disease, pregnancy or lactation disqualified patients from enrolment. This CDR3 region has 13 residues. Per the germline V gene, CDR1 is GTSNPN and CDR2 is SVGIG (reference sequence). V lost 0 bases and J 5 bases, leaving 8 bases between the germline ends. A note on this clonotype: As yet, its antigen is unknown.

The CDR3 regions of TCR beta were amplified from RNA transcripts. TCR CDR3 regions were first amplified by RT-PCR with HTBI primers. TCRdb reprocessed the multiplex PCR reads with MiXCR, giving one entry per CDR3 protein. The table lists around 580,000 distinct CDR3 sequences, over 15% of them singletons. J is TRBJ1-5 and V is TRBV30; D may be TRBD1 (6 bases). The sequence derives from a woman aged 18-35 years with Graves' hyperthyroidism. Sequenced material: blood. In nucleotides, the CDR3 is TGTGCCTGGAGTGTCAGGGGCGATCAGCCCCAGCATTTT. Translated: CAWSVRGDQPQHF.